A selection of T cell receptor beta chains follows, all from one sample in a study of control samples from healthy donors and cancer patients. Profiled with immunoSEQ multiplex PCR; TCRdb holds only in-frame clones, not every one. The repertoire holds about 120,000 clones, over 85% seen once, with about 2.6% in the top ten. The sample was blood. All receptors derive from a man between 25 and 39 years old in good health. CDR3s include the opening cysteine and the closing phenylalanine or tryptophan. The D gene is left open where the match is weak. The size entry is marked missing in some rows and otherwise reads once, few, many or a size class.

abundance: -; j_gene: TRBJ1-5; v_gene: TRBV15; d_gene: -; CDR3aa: CATSRGPYSNQPQHF; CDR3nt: TGTGCCACCAGCAGGGGCCCCTATAGCAATCAGCCCCAGCATTTT
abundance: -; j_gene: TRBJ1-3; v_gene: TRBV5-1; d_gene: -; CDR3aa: CASSTRPLSGNTIYF; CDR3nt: TGCGCCAGCAGCACGAGACCCTTATCTGGAAACACCATATATTTT
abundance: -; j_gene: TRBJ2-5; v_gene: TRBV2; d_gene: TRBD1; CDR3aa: CASSDRGQTQETQYF; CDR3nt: TGTGCCAGCAGTGATCGGGGACAGACCCAAGAGACCCAGTACTTC
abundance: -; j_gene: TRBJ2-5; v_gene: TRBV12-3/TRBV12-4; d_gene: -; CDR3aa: CASSLGPWSQYF; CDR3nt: TGTGCCAGCAGTTTGGGGCCATGGTCCCAGTACTTC
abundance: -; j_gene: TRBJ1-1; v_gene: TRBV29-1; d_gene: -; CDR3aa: CSVDDNTVNTEAFF; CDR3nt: TGCAGCGTTGACGACAACACAGTGAACACTGAAGCTTTCTTT
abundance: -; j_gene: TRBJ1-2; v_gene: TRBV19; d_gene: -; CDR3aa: CASSRRRQQLNYGYTF; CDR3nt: TGTGCCAGTAGTCGGAGGAGGCAGCAATTAAACTATGGCTACACCTTC
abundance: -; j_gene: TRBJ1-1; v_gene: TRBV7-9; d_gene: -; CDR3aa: CASSLEPMETNTEAFF; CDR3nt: TGTGCCAGCAGCTTAGAACCGATGGAAACCAACACTGAAGCTTTCTTT
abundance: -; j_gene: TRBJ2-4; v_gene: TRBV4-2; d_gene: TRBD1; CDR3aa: CASSQDRGRGGAKNIQYF; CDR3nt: TGTGCCAGCAGCCAGGACAGGGGGCGAGGTGGTGCCAAAAACATTCAGTACTTC
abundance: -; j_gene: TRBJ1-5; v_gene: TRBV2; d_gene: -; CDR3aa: CATQGRGAQHF; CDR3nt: TGTGCCACACAGGGCCGTGGGGCCCAGCATTTT
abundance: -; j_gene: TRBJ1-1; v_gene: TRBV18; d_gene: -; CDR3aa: CASSLIPNTEAFF; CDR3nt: TGTGCCAGCTCCCTCATACCGAACACTGAAGCTTTCTTT
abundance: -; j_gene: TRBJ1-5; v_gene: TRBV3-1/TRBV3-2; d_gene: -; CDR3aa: CASRERDKPTGNQPQHF; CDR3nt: TGTGCCAGCCGGGAGCGGGACAAACCGACAGGCAATCAGCCCCAGCATTTT
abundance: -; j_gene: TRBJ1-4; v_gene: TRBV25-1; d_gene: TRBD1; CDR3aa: CASTKDRGAKANEKLFF; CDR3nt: TGTGCCAGCACGAAAGACAGGGGCGCGAAAGCTAATGAAAAACTGTTTTTT
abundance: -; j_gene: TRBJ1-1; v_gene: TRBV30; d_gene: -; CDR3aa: CAWSGQNTEAFF; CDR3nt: TGTGCCTGGAGTGGACAGAACACTGAAGCTTTCTTT
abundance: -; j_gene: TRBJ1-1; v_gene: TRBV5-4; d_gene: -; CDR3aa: CASSRRLGRGDNEAFF; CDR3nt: TGTGCCAGCAGCCGACGTCTGGGCCGGGGAGACAATGAAGCTTTCTTT
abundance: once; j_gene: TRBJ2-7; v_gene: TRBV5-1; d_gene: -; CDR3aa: CASSLVGGREQYF; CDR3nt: TGCGCCAGCAGCTTGGTGGGGGGCAGGGAGCAGTACTTC
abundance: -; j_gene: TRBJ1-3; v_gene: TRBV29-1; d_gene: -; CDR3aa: CSVERLKTGNTIYF; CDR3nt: TGCAGCGTTGAGCGGCTCAAAACTGGAAACACCATATATTTT
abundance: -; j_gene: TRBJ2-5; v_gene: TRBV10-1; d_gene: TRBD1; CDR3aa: CASSEEGANQETQYF; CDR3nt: TGCGCCAGCAGTGAAGAGGGGGCGAACCAAGAGACCCAGTACTTC
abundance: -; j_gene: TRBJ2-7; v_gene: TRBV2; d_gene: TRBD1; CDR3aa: CASSGTGISYEQYF; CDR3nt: TGTGCCAGCAGTGGGACAGGGATCTCCTACGAGCAGTACTTC
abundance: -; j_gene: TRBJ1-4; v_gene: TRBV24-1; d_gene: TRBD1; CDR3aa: CATSDRNPGGNEKLFF; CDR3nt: TGTGCCACCAGTGACCGAAACCCAGGGGGTAATGAAAAACTGTTTTTT
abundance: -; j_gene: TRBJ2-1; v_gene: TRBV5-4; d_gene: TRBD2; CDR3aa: CASSPGSGGAWDEQFF; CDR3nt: TGTGCCAGCAGTCCGGGTAGCGGGGGGGCTTGGGATGAGCAGTTCTTC
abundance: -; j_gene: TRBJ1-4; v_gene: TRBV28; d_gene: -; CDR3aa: CASSFDSATNEKLFF; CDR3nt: TGTGCCAGCAGTTTTGACAGTGCAACTAATGAAAAACTGTTTTTT
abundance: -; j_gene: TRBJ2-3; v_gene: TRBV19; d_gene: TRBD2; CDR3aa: CASTPRGSGVSTDTQYF; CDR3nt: TGTGCCAGTACCCCTAGGGGTAGCGGGGTTAGCACAGATACGCAGTATTTT
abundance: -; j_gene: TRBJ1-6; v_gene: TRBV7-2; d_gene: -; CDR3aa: CASKMDNYNSPLHF; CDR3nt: TGTGCCAGCAAGATGGACAACTATAATTCACCCCTCCACTTT
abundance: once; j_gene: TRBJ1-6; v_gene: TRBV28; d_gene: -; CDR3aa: CASRELSSPLHF; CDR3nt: TGTGCCAGCAGGGAACTTAGCTCACCCCTCCACTTT
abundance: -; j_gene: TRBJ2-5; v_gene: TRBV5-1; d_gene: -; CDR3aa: CASSLEPNFNTPKETQYF; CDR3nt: TGCGCCAGCAGCTTAGAGCCCAATTTTAACACGCCCAAAGAGACCCAGTACTTC
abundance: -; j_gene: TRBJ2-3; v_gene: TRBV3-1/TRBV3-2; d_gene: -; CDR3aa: CASSKRVSQVWDTQYF; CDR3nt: TGTGCCAGCAGCAAGAGGGTATCTCAGGTTTGGGATACGCAGTATTTT
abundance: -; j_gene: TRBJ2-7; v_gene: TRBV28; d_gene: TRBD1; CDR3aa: CASSLTGPYEQYF; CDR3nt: TGTGCCAGCAGCCTGACAGGGCCCTACGAGCAGTACTTC
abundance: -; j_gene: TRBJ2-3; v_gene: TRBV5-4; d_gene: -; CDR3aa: CASTWGGTDTQYF; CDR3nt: TGTGCCAGCACCTGGGGAGGCACAGATACGCAGTATTTT
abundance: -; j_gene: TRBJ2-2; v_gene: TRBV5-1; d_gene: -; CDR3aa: CASSRDYRDSKLFF; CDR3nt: TGCGCCAGCAGCAGGGACTACCGGGACAGCAAGCTGTTTTTT
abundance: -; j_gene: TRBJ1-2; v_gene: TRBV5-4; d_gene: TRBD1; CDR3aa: CASSLWDRGGYTF; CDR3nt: TGTGCCAGCAGCTTGTGGGACAGGGGTGGCTACACCTTC
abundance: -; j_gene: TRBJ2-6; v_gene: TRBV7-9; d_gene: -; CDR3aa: CATPTAPFEGANVLTF; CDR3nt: TGTGCCACTCCTACCGCCCCGTTCGAGGGGGCCAACGTCCTGACTTTC
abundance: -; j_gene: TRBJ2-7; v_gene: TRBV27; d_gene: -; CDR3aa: CASSGIQGRPYSYEQYF; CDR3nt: TGTGCCAGCAGCGGAATACAGGGACGGCCTTACTCCTACGAGCAGTACTTC
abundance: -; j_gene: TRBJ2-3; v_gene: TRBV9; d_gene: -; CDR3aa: CASSEAGVTDTQYF; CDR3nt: TGTGCCAGCAGCGAAGCCGGCGTAACAGATACGCAGTATTTT
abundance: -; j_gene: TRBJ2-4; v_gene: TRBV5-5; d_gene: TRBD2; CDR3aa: CASHGGENIQYF; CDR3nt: TGTGCCAGCCACGGGGGGGAAAACATTCAGTACTTC
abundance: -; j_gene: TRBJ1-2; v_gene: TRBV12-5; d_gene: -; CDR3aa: CATRLGEFGYTF; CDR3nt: TGTGCAACTCGCCTCGGGGAATTTGGCTACACCTTC
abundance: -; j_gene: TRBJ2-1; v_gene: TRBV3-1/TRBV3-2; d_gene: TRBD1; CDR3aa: CASSRDRGNEQFF; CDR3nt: TGTGCCAGCAGCCGTGACAGGGGAAATGAGCAGTTCTTC
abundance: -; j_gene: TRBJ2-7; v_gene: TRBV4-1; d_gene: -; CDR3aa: CASSQDRTYEQYF; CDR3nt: TGCGCCAGCAGCCAAGACAGAACCTACGAGCAGTACTTC
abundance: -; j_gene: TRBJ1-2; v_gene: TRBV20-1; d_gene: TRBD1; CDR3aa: CSASGSYQGANYGYTF; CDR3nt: TGCAGTGCTAGTGGGTCCTATCAGGGGGCTAACTATGGCTACACCTTC
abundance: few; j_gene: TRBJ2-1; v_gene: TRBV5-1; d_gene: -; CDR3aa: CASSQGLHNEQFF; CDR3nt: TGCGCCAGCAGCCAGGGACTGCACAATGAGCAGTTCTTC
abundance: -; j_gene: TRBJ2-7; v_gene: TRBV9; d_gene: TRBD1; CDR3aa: CASSVGPPGQGYEQYF; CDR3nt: TGTGCCAGCAGCGTAGGCCCTCCGGGACAGGGCTACGAGCAGTACTTC
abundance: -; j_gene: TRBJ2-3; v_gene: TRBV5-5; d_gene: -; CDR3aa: CASSQSPTGREGDTQYF; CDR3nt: TGTGCCAGCAGCCAAAGCCCGACAGGGAGGGAGGGAGATACGCAGTATTTT